The clone carrying this T cell receptor beta chain was seen ten or more times. Antigen unknown. This record belongs to a study of T cell repertoires in cytomegalovirus infection. Whole-study context: Carrying CMV and the relevant HLA type showed in public TCR beta signatures.

Trimming stripped 5 bases from V and 9 bases from J, with 5 bases between. Germline CDR1 and CDR2: MNHEY and SVGEGT. The CDR3 loop spans 10 amino acids. TCRdb re-derived calls from the reads in MiXCR, one entry per CDR3 protein. Altogether 200,000 or so distinct CDR3 sequences are present, roughly 28% being singletons, with the ten largest covering roughly 32%. Notes on the study in general: Summed frequency of shared TCR beta families picked out CMV carriers who also had the relevant HLA. CMV-specific TCR beta clonotypes restricted by HLA-C were the ones dominating the ex vivo response.

The clonotype was recovered from a human donor in good health (CMV status not recorded). Some clones in this sample may be carry-over from other donors' samples. The specimen sequenced was PBMCs. This chain connects TRBV6-2 or TRBV6-3 to TRBJ1-5; the D is unclear. CDR3 region: CASSEGPQHF. CDR3 coding DNA: TGTGCCAGCAGTGAGGGGCCCCAGCATTTT.